This T cell receptor (beta chain) was recovered during a study of blood T cells in healthy people across ages. This clonotype turned up a few times. The antigen is unknown. V lost 2 bases, J lost 6 bases, and 12 bases lay in between. The germline gives CDR1 SGHRS, CDR2 YFSETQ. The CDR3 loop spans 14 amino acids. Study-wide results and caveats: Older age went with lower TCR beta diversity per million T cells, in a roughly linear way.

It was with a sample-barcoded 5' primer and a J-beta primer mix that a second PCR of about 7 to 12 cycles was run. TCRdb processed the 5' RACE reads anew with MiXCR; each CDR3 protein has one entry. The table includes around 1.1 million distinct CDR3 sequences, roughly two fifths detected once. This receptor was identified in a man aged 18 to 29 in good health. The chain has TRBV5-1 and TRBJ2-1; TRBD2 might be the D (5 bases). The sample comprised blood. CDR3 nucleotides: TGCGCCAGCAGCTTTTCTAGCTGGGGCAATGAGCAGTTCTTC. Protein sequence: CASSFSSWGNEQFF.